This T cell receptor beta chain is from a study of blood T cell repertoires in COVID-19. Overall study: In each case, the material was cDNA or gDNA derived from T cells, B-cell-depleted T cells, or PBMCs.

The germline V gene has CDR1 GTSNPN and CDR2 SVGIG (reference sequence). Trimming shortened V by 4 bases and J by 8 bases, and 23 bases separated the two germline ends. The CDR3 is 15 residues long. A Seattle source enrolled patients during active infection and followed them longitudinally. Some clones are missing from TCRdb's copy, which holds only in-frame ones; the method was immunoSEQ multiplex PCR. The sample has about 160,000 clones, approximately 85% seen once; the top ten hold around 5%. This clone was seen repeatedly, ten times or more. Sequencing input: peripheral blood. The J gene is TRBJ1-2, the V gene TRBV30, with D possibly being TRBD1 (6 bases). The sequence was obtained from a woman in her 50s with COVID-19, enrolled during active disease. The CDR3 DNA follows: TGTGCCTGGACACCAAATCGGGGGGCCCCCTGGGGCTACACCTTC. It specifies CAWTPNRGAPWGYTF.